A single sample gave rise to the 26 T cell receptor beta chains below, sequenced in a study of blood T cell repertoires in COVID-19. Data came from immunoSEQ multiplex PCR; TCRdb stores just in-frame clones and leaves some out. The sample lists 200,000 to 300,000 clones, 91% occurring once. The sequenced sample consisted of peripheral blood. Every receptor here comes from a young adult with COVID-19, enrolled during active disease.

In its sample, this clone was seen a few times. J is TRBJ1-5 and V is TRBV7-9; 7 bases line up with TRBD1. The CDR3 sequence is 14 residues long. V shed 8 bases, J shed 4 bases, and the junction held 8 bases outside the gene matches. Germline V lookup: CDR1 SEHNR, CDR2 FQNEAQ (reference sequence). CDR3 nucleotide sequence: TGTGCCAGCGGCCCCGTGACAGGGAATCAGCCCCAGCATTTT. It is translated as CASGPVTGNQPQHF.

The CDR3 region is CASQREGGGSYNEQFF. The CDR3 bases are TGTGCCAGCCAAAGAGAGGGAGGAGGGTCCTACAATGAGCAGTTCTTC. This chain joins TRBV6-4 and TRBJ2-1; weak D call: TRBD2 (6 bases). V lost 8 bases, J lost 1 base, and 18 bases lay in between. This CDR3 region has 16 residues. Germline loops: CDR1 MRHNA, CDR2 SNTAGT.

The chain couples TRBV27 to TRBJ1-5; TRBD1 is a possible D gene (5 bases). Germline V gene data show CDR1 as MNHEY and CDR2 as SMNVEV (reference sequence). The CDR3 covers 16 residues. Trimming removed 4 bases at V and 3 bases at J, with 16 bases between. CDR3 loop: CASSSWGGEYNQPQHF. CDR3 in DNA: TGTGCCAGCAGTTCATGGGGAGGGGAGTACAATCAGCCCCAGCATTTT.

The rearrangement joins TRBV6-1 to TRBJ1-5; tentatively, D is TRBD1 (6 bases). The ends were cut back, 2 bases at V and 2 bases at J, with 13 bases in the middle. The CDR3 sequence is 16 residues long. Germline CDR1 MNHNS, CDR2 SASEGT. CDR3 nucleotides: TGTGCCAGCAGTGAACTGCACAGGGCTCGCAATCAGCCCCAGCATTTT. It translates to CASSELHRARNQPQHF.

The rearrangement joins TRBV2 to TRBJ2-3; possible D gene TRBD2, 6 bases. The germline V gene encodes CDR1 SNHLY and CDR2 FYNNEI. With 9 bases removed from V and 0 bases from J, the gap between germline ends came to 13 bases. This CDR3 has 14 residues. The CDR3 sequence is CASGGRYSTDTQYF. As DNA, the CDR3 is TGTGCCAGTGGGGGGAGGTATAGCACAGATACGCAGTATTTT.

The sample holds one count of this clone. This chain connects TRBV11-2 to TRBJ2-3, with 9 bases that match TRBD1. The germline gives CDR1 SGHAT, CDR2 FQNNGV. V trimming: 1 base; J trimming: 4 bases; junction bases outside the gene matches: 9. CDR3 size: 17 residues. CDR3 in amino acids: CASSLAGTGKLPDTQYF. DNA for the CDR3: TGTGCCAGCAGCTTAGCAGGGACAGGGAAACTTCCAGATACGCAGTATTTT. Variable domain in full (rest from reference TRBV11-2 and TRBJ2-3): EAGVAQSPRYKIIEKRQSVAFWCNPISGHATLYWYQQILGQGPKLLIQFQNNGVVDDSQLPKDRFSAERLKGVDSTLKIQPAKLEDSAVYLCASSLAGTGKLPDTQYFGPGTRLTVL.

The rearrangement links TRBV10-3 to TRBJ1-4, with TRBD1 matching 12 bases. The CDR3 runs 16 residues. Germline CDR1 ENHRY, CDR2 SYGVKD. Trimming at V came to 6 bases and at J to 2 bases, leaving 4 bases not matched to a gene. The CDR3 protein is CAIREGTGGTNEKLFF. The CDR3 bases are TGTGCCATCAGGGAGGGGACAGGGGGCACTAATGAAAAACTGTTTTTT.

This clone has a handful of counts. The V gene is TRBV3-1 (or the pseudogene TRBV3-2), the J gene TRBJ2-3; TRBD2 is a possible D gene (6 bases). V dropped 1 base and J dropped 5 bases, with 16 bases sitting between them. CDR3 length: 16 amino acids. Germline assignment: CDR1 LGHDT and CDR2 YNNKEL (reference sequence). The CDR3 DNA sequence: TGTGCCAGCAGCCAAGTGAGTAGCGGTCCCAAAGATACGCAGTATTTT. This codes for CASSQVSSGPKDTQYF.

The chain is built from TRBV28 and TRBJ2-3; 7 positions agree with TRBD2. Germline loops: CDR1 MDHEN, CDR2 SYDVKM. V lost 6 bases to trimming and J lost 2 bases; unmatched junction nucleotides: 5. CDR3 length: 14 residues. As DNA, the CDR3 is TGTGCCAGCAGATCTAGCGGACTCACAGATACGCAGTATTTT. Its translation is CASRSSGLTDTQYF.

This rearrangement joins TRBV7-9 to TRBJ1-1; TRBD1 agrees at 8 bases. The CDR3 sequence is 15 residues long. CDR1 and CDR2 (germline): SEHNR, FQNEAQ (reference sequence). With V trimmed by 1 base and J by 3 bases, 4 bases remained unmatched. CDR3 bases: TGTGCCAGCAGCTTAGATCCAGGGGGCTACACTGAAGCTTTCTTT. Translating it yields CASSLDPGGYTEAFF. The full variable domain, rest sourced from reference TRBV7-9 and TRBJ1-1, is DTGVSQNPRHKITKRGQNVTFRCDPISEHNRLYWYRQTLGQGPEFLTYFQNEAQLEKSRLLSDRFSAERPKGSFSTLEIQRTEQGDSAMYLCASSLDPGGYTEAFFGQGTRLTVV.

The rearrangement joins TRBV4-1 to TRBJ2-3; D gene unclear. The CDR3 consists of 16 residues. V was shortened by 0 bases and J by 0 bases, with 10 bases between the two germline ends. Germline CDR1 is MGHRA and CDR2 is YSYEKL. The CDR3 bases are TGCGCCAGCAGCCAAGATCATACCAGGAGCACAGATACGCAGTATTTT. This translates into CASSQDHTRSTDTQYF.

V gene TRBV5-4 combines with J gene TRBJ2-1; 7 nucleotides agree with TRBD2. The V and J ends lost 4 bases and 9 bases, in that order; junction bases with no gene match: 10. The CDR3 totals 14 residues. The germline V gene encodes CDR1 SGHNT and CDR2 YYREEE (reference sequence). The DNA of the CDR3 is TGTGCCAGCAGCGAACAGCGGGGTGTCGGTGAGCAGTTCTTC. This gives the protein CASSEQRGVGEQFF.

This chain links TRBV6-6 with TRBJ2-7; TRBD2 matches at 13 bases. CDR1 and CDR2 (germline): MNHNY, SVGAGI (reference sequence). Trimming cost V 5 bases and J 4 bases; bases outside gene matches: 5. This CDR3 comprises 15 residues. CDR3: CASSIRTSGSYEQYF. The CDR3 bases are TGTGCCAGCAGTATCCGGACTAGCGGGAGTTACGAGCAGTACTTC.

This chain connects TRBV25-1 to TRBJ2-2, with TRBD2 matching 8 bases. Germline assignment: CDR1 MGHDK and CDR2 SYGVNS. J gave up 6 bases and V 3 bases, and 3 bases lay outside the gene matches. This CDR3 contains 14 residues. CDR3 protein: CASSDTGGAGELFF. CDR3 coding DNA: TGTGCCAGCAGTGACACCGGGGGGGCCGGGGAGCTGTTTTTT.

This rearrangement joins TRBV5-4 to TRBJ2-3; D not certain. The germline V and J ends were trimmed by 2 bases and 0 bases, with 10 bases remaining between them. CDR1 and CDR2 from the germline V gene are SGHNT and YYREEE (reference sequence). CDR3 length equals 15 residues. The CDR3 protein is CASSLTTTSTDTQYF. The DNA of the CDR3 is TGTGCCAGCAGCTTAACTACTACTAGCACAGATACGCAGTATTTT.

V gene TRBV5-4 combines with J gene TRBJ2-5; the match to TRBD2 covers 9 bases. This CDR3 has 17 amino acids. CDR1 is SGHNT, CDR2 YYREEE, per germline (reference sequence). J was trimmed by 0 bases and V by 0 bases; bases with no gene match: 6. The chain's CDR3 is CASSLGGTSSYQETQYF. The CDR3 region has the DNA TGTGCCAGCAGCTTGGGGGGGACTAGCTCTTACCAAGAGACCCAGTACTTC.

The V call is TRBV19, the J call TRBJ2-3, with TRBD2 as a possible D gene (5 bases). Germline assignment: CDR1 LNHDA and CDR2 SQIVND (reference sequence). V was pared by 4 bases and J by 0 bases, with 8 bases between. There are 14 residues in the CDR3. The CDR3: CASSTTSSTDTQYF. For the CDR3, the DNA is TGTGCCAGTAGTACAACTAGTAGCACAGATACGCAGTATTTT.

This clone was detected once. The V call is TRBV19, the J call TRBJ1-2; possibly TRBD1 for D (6 bases). Per the germline V gene, CDR1 is LNHDA and CDR2 is SQIVND (reference sequence). This CDR3 contains 13 residues. V gave up 1 base and J gave up 6 bases, with 9 bases separating them. The CDR3 DNA reads as TGTGCCAGTAGTATAGGTGACAGGAATGGCTACACCTTC. As protein: CASSIGDRNGYTF.

V and J are TRBV5-1 and TRBJ2-7; D might be TRBD1 (7 bases). The CDR3 is 16 residues long. Germline-derived CDR1 and CDR2 are SGHRS and YFSETQ. Trimming left V 2 bases short and J 7 bases short, with 22 bases between. CDR3 amino acids: CASSLGQGGLPWEQYF. The CDR3 DNA follows: TGCGCCAGCAGCTTAGGCCAGGGGGGCCTTCCGTGGGAGCAGTACTTC.

This clone was observed once. The genes are TRBV7-9 and TRBJ2-5; D gene uncertain. V shed 4 bases and J shed 1 base, with 16 bases lying between them. The CDR3 consists of 16 residues. Per germline, CDR1 SEHNR and CDR2 FQNEAQ (reference sequence). DNA of the CDR3: TGTGCCAGCAGCTACGTAAATGAGTGGGCCCAAGAGACCCAGTACTTC. Protein product: CASSYVNEWAQETQYF.

This chain connects TRBV7-9 to TRBJ2-7; 13 bases fit TRBD2. V lost 5 bases, J lost 1 base, and 2 bases stayed unmatched. CDR3 length: 15 amino acids. Germline values: CDR1 SEHNR, CDR2 FQNEAQ (reference sequence). This CDR3 reads CASSKLAGGSYEQYF. The CDR3 bases are TGTGCCAGCAGCAAACTAGCGGGAGGGTCCTACGAGCAGTACTTC.

CDR3 region: CASGKDRLNTGELFF. In DNA form, the CDR3 reads TGTGCCAGCGGTAAGGACAGGTTGAACACCGGGGAGCTGTTTTTT. The V and J genes are TRBV7-9 and TRBJ2-2; TRBD1 aligns across 7 bases. V lost 8 bases to trimming and J lost 1 base; unmatched junction nucleotides: 7. This CDR3 is 15 amino acids long. Germline CDR1 reads SEHNR; CDR2 reads FQNEAQ (reference sequence).

V and J are TRBV2 and TRBJ2-1; perhaps TRBD1 as D (5 bases). The CDR3 totals 13 residues. The germline gives CDR1 SNHLY, CDR2 FYNNEI. V lost 2 bases and J 7 bases, leaving 9 bases between the germline ends. As DNA, the CDR3 is TGTGCCAGCAGTGAACAGGGCCTAAATGAGCAGTTCTTC. This codes for CASSEQGLNEQFF.

This rearrangement joins TRBV6-5 to TRBJ1-1; 7 nucleotides match TRBD1. Trimming cost V 8 bases and J 1 base; bases outside gene matches: 7. Germline V gene lookup returns CDR1 MNHEY and CDR2 SVGAGI. CDR3 length: 14 residues. In nucleotides, the CDR3 is TGTGCCAGCGGTTCACCAGGGGGGAACACTGAAGCTTTCTTT. It codes for CASGSPGGNTEAFF.

This chain joins TRBV9 and TRBJ2-5, with 7 bases identical to TRBD2. From germline, CDR1 is SGDLS and CDR2 YYNGEE. The CDR3 covers 17 residues. Unmatched junction bases numbered 16, after V lost 4 bases and J lost 4 bases. Written as DNA, the CDR3 is TGTGCCAGCAGCCATAACCAACTAGCGCCAGAGGTAGAGACCCAGTACTTC. Translating gives CASSHNQLAPEVETQYF. The whole variable domain, filled in from reference TRBV9 and TRBJ2-5, reads DSGVTQTPKHLITATGQRVTLRCSPRSGDLSVYWYQQSLDQGLQFLIQYYNGEERAKGNILERFSAQQFPDLHSELNLSSLELGDSALYFCASSHNQLAPEVETQYFGPGTRLLVL.

The chain has TRBV4-3 and TRBJ2-3, with 9 bases identical to TRBD2. The CDR3 length is 16 residues. Germline V gene data show CDR1 as LGHNA and CDR2 as YSLEER. The V gene end was trimmed by 0 bases and the J gene end by 4 bases; junction bases not matched to a gene: 5. CDR3 residues: CASSQDKGLAADTQYF. The CDR3 region has the DNA TGCGCCAGCAGCCAAGATAAGGGACTAGCAGCAGATACGCAGTATTTT.